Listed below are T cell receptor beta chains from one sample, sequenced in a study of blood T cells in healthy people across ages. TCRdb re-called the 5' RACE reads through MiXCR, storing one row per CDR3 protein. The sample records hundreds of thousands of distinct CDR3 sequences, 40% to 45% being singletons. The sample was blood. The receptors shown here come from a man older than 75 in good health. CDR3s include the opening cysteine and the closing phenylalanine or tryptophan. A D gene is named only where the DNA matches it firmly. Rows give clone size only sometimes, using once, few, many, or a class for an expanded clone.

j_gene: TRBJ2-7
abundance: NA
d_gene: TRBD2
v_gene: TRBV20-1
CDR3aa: CSAEGGTSGRNEQYF
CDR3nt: TGCAGTGCCGAGGGAGGGACTAGCGGGAGAAACGAGCAGTACTTC

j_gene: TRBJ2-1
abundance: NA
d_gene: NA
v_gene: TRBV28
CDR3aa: CASSPPGLYNEQFF
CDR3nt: TGTGCCAGCAGTCCACCGGGACTTTACAATGAGCAGTTCTTC

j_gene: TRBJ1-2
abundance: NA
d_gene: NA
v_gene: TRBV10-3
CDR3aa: CAISEIRGSYGYTF
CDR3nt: TGTGCCATCAGTGAGATCAGGGGTTCCTATGGCTACACCTTC

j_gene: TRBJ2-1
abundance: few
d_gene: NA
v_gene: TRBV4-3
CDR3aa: CASSQGRVSGGWDEQFF
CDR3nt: TGCGCCAGCAGCCAAGGCAGGGTGAGCGGTGGGTGGGATGAGCAGTTCTTC

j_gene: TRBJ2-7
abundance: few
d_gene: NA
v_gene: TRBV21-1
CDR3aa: CASSKEGGLAEYEQYF
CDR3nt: TGTGCCAGCAGCAAAGAGGGGGGACTAGCAGAGTACGAGCAGTACTTC

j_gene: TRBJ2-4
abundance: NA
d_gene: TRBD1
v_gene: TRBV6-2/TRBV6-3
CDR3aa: CASSFPGQGLAKNIQYF
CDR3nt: TGTGCCAGCAGTTTCCCGGGACAGGGGCTAGCCAAAAACATTCAGTACTTC

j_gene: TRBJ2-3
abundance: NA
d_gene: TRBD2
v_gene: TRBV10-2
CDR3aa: CASSGAGESDTQYF
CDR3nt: TGCGCCAGCAGTGGGGCGGGAGAGAGTGATACGCAGTATTTT

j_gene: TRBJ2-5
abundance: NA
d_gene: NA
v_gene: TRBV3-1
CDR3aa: CASSPRPGENNEQYF
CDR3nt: TGTGCCAGCAGCCCTCGGCCGGGAGAGAACAATGAGCAGTACTTC

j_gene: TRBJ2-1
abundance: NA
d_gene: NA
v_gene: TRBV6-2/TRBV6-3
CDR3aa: CASSGSLPQGQFF
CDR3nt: TGTGCCAGCTCAGGTAGCCTACCCCAGGGGCAGTTCTTC

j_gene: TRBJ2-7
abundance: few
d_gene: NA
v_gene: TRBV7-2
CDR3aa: CASSLAGPLHNEQYF
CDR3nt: TGTGCCAGCAGCTTAGCGGGTCCCCTTCATAACGAGCAGTACTTC

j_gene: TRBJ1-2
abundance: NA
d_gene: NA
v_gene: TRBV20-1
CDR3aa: CSAAAYLYGYTF
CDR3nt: TGCAGTGCCGCGGCATATCTCTATGGCTACACCTTC